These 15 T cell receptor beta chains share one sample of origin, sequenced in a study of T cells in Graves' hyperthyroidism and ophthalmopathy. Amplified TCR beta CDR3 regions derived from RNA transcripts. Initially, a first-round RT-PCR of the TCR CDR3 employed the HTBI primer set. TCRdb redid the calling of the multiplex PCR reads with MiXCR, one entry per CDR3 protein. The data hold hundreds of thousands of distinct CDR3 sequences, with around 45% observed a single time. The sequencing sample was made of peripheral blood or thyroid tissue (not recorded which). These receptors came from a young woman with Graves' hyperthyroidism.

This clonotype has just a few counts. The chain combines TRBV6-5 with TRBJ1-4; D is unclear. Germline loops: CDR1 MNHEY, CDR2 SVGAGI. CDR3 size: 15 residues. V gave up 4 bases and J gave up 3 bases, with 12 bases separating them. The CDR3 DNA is TGTGCCAGCAGTTCCGTGTGGGTGGCTAATGAAAAACTGTTTTTT. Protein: CASSSVWVANEKLFF.

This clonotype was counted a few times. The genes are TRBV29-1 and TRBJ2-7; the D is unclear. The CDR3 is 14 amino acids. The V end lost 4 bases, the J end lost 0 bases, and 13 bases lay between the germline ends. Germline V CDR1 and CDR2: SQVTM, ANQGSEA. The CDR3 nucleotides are TGCAGCGTTGTGACGCGGAAGGACTCCTACGAGCAGTACTTC. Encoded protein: CSVVTRKDSYEQYF.

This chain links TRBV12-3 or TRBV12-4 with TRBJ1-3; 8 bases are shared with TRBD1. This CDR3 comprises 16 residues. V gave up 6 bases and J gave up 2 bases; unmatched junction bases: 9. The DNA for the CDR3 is TGTGCCAGCAGGCGAACGACAGGGGCACCTGGAAACACCATATATTTT. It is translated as CASRRTTGAPGNTIYF.

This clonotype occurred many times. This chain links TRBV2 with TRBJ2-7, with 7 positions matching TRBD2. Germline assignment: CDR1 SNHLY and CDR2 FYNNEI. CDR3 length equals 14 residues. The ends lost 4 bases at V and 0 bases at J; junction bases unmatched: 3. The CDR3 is CASSGGGSSYEQYF. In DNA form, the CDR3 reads TGTGCCAGCAGTGGGGGCGGGAGCTCCTACGAGCAGTACTTC.

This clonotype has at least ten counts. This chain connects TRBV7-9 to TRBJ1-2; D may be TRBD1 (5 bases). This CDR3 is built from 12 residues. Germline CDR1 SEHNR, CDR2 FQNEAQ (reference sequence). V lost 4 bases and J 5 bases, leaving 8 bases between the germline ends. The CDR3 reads CASSSGGYGYTF. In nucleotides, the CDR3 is TGTGCCAGCAGCTCCGGGGGATATGGCTACACCTTC.

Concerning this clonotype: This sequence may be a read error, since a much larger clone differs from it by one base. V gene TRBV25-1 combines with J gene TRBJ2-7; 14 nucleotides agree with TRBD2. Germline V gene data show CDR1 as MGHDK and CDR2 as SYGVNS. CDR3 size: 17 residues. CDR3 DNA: TGTGCCAGCAGTGAATCGGGACTAGCGGGGGATTACTACGGGCAGTACTTC. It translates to CASSESGLAGDYYGQYF.

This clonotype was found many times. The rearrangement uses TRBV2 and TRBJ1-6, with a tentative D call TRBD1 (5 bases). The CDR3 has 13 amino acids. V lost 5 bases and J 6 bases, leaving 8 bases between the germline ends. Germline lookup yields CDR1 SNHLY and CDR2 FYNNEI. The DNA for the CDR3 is TGTGCCAGCAGTCGAGGGGTTAATTCACCCCTCCACTTT. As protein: CASSRGVNSPLHF.

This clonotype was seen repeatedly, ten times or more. The CDR3 region has the DNA TGTGCCAGCAGCTTGACAGGGGGCGATCAGCCCCAGCATTTT. Encoded protein: CASSLTGGDQPQHF. This sequence joins TRBV7-2 and TRBJ1-5, with TRBD1 matching over 10 bases. Germline trimming cut 3 bases from V and 5 bases from J; bases unmatched to any gene: 1. In germline, CDR1 is SGHTA, CDR2 FQGNSA. The CDR3 has 14 amino acids. Filled out from reference TRBV7-2 and TRBJ1-5, the complete variable domain reads GAGVSQSPSNKVTEKGKDVELRCDPISGHTALYWYRQSLGQGLEFLIYFQGNSAPDKSGLPSDRFSAERTGGSVSTLTIQRTQQEDSAVYLCASSLTGGDQPQHFGDGTRLSIL.

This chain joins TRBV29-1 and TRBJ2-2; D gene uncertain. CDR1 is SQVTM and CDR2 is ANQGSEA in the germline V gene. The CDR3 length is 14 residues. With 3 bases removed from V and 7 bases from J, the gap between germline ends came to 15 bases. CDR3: CSVELPWSNGELFF. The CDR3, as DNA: TGCAGCGTTGAGCTCCCATGGTCCAACGGGGAGCTGTTTTTT.

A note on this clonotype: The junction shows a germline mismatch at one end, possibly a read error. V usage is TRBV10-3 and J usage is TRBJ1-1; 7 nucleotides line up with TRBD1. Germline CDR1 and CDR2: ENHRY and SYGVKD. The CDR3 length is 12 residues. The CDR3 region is CASSSQQGEAFF. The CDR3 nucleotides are TGTGCCAGCAGTAGTCAACAGGGGGAAGCTTTCTTT.

CDR3 coding DNA: TGCGCCAGCAGCTTACCGGACAGGGGATCTGAAGCTTTCTTT. This sequence encodes CASSLPDRGSEAFF. The rearrangement links TRBV5-1 to TRBJ1-1, with 9 bases identical to TRBD1. V shed 2 bases and J 6 bases; nucleotides not matched to a gene: 5. This CDR3 is 14 amino acids long. Germline CDR1 is SGHRS and CDR2 is YFSETQ.

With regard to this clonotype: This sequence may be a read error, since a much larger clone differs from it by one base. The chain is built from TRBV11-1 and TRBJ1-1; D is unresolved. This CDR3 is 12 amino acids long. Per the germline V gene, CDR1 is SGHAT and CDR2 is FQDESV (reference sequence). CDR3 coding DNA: TGTGCCGGCAGCTTTGAATACACTGAAGCTTTCTTT. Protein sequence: CAGSFEYTEAFF.

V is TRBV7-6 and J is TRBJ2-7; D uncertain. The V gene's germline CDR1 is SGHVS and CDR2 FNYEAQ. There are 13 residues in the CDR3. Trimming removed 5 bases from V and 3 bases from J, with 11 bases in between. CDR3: CASSPAEFYEQYF. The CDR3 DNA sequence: TGTGCCAGCAGCCCGGCCGAATTCTACGAGCAGTACTTC.

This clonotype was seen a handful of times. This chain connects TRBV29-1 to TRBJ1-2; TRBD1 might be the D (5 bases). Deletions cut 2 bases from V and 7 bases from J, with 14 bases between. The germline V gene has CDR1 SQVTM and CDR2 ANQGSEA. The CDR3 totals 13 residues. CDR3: CSVEKRLGVGYTF. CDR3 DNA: TGCAGCGTTGAAAAAAGACTGGGGGTTGGCTACACCTTC.

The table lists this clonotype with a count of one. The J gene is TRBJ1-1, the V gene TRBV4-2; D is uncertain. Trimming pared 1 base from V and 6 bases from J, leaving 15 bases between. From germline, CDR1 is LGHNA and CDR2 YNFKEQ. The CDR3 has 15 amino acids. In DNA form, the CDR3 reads TGTGCCAGCAGCCAAGGAACGGGTGGTTTAGCTGAAGCTTTCTTT. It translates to CASSQGTGGLAEAFF.